These 15 T cell receptor beta chains came from one sample sequenced in a study of blood T cell repertoires in COVID-19. Sequencing was performed with immunoSEQ multiplex PCR; in TCRdb, only in-frame clones are kept and a portion is missing. The table has hundreds of thousands of clones, 85% seen once. Specimen: peripheral blood. The receptor set was obtained from a human donor in a cohort sampled during active COVID-19.

This chain connects TRBV30 to TRBJ2-3; TRBD2 aligns across 16 bases. Germline CDR1 GTSNPN, CDR2 SVGIG (reference sequence). The CDR3 consists of 17 residues. V shed 3 bases and J 4 bases; nucleotides not matched to a gene: 7. The CDR3 sequence is CAWSTGTSGGAADTQYF. The CDR3 DNA sequence: TGTGCCTGGAGCACCGGGACTAGCGGGGGGGCTGCAGATACGCAGTATTTT. Full variable domain (rest looked up from reference TRBV30 and TRBJ2-3): SQTIHQWPATLVQPVGSPLSLECTVEGTSNPNLYWYRQAAGRGLQLLFYSVGIGQISSEVPQNLSASRPQDRQFILSSKKLLLSDSGFYLCAWSTGTSGGAADTQYFGPGTRLTVL.

The V and J genes are TRBV19 and TRBJ2-2; possible D gene TRBD2, 5 bases. Germline V lookup: CDR1 LNHDA, CDR2 SQIVND (reference sequence). Trimming removed 5 bases at V and 1 base at J, with 8 bases between. The CDR3 totals 14 residues. The CDR3 is CASSYRGNTGELFF. The CDR3 coding sequence is TGTGCCAGTAGTTATCGGGGGAACACCGGGGAGCTGTTTTTT.

This chain links TRBV19 with TRBJ2-1, with D possibly TRBD2 on 5 matching bases. V lost 7 bases and J lost 9, with 19 bases in between. Germline V gene sequence: CDR1 LNHDA, CDR2 SQIVND (reference sequence). The CDR3 covers 14 residues. The CDR3 region has the DNA TGTGCCAGTACCCTAACAGCTAGCCCTGTTGAGCAGTTCTTC. Protein sequence: CASTLTASPVEQFF. Full variable domain (remainder filled in from reference TRBV19 and TRBJ2-1): DGGITQSPKYLFRKEGQNVTLSCEQNLNHDAMYWYRQDPGQGLRLIYYSQIVNDFQKGDIAEGYSVSREKKESFPLTVTSAQKNPTAFYLCASTLTASPVEQFFGPGTRLTVL.

J is TRBJ2-2 and V is TRBV2; perhaps TRBD2 as D (5 bases). The CDR3 runs 12 residues. Germline CDR1 SNHLY, CDR2 FYNNEI. V was clipped by 6 bases and J by 5 bases, with 7 bases between them. The CDR3 nucleotides read TGTGCCAGCAGCCGGAGGACCGGGGAGCTGTTTTTT. It yields the protein CASSRRTGELFF.

The V gene is TRBV18, the J gene TRBJ1-1; TRBD1 is a possible D gene (6 bases). The V end was cut by 4 bases, the J end by 2 bases, with 8 bases between. Germline CDR1 and CDR2: KGHSH and LQKENI. The CDR3 runs 13 residues. CDR3 in amino acids: CASSQQGNTEAFF. In DNA form, the CDR3 reads TGTGCCAGCTCACAACAGGGAAACACTGAAGCTTTCTTT. Filled out from reference TRBV18 and TRBJ1-1, the complete variable domain reads NAGVMQNPRHLVRRRGQEARLRCSPMKGHSHVYWYRQLPEEGLKFMVYLQKENIIDESGMPKERFSAEFPKEGPSILRIQQVVRGDSAAYFCASSQQGNTEAFFGQGTRLTVV.

In this sample, this clone turned up once. The chain combines TRBV25-1 with TRBJ2-3, with D maybe TRBD2 (6 bases). Germline V CDR1 and CDR2: MGHDK, SYGVNS. Trimming stripped 7 bases from V and 2 bases from J, with 16 bases between. The CDR3 runs 15 residues. Here the CDR3 reads CASTGDSLPTDTQYF. The CDR3 nucleotides read TGTGCCAGCACTGGGGACTCTCTCCCCACAGATACGCAGTATTTT.

The rearrangement uses TRBV3-1 (or the pseudogene TRBV3-2) and TRBJ2-7, with 9 positions matching TRBD2. Germline values: CDR1 LGHDT, CDR2 YNNKEL (reference sequence). This CDR3 has 15 residues. The V segment lost 0 bases and the J segment 3 bases; nucleotides outside the gene matches: 3. CDR3 coding DNA: TGTGCCAGCAGCCAAGATAGGCGGGGGGGCTACGAGCAGTACTTC. Its protein product is CASSQDRRGGYEQYF.

CDR3 sequence (DNA): TGTGCCAGTCATCACAGGGGATCTGGAAACACCATATATTTT. Translating gives CASHHRGSGNTIYF. J is TRBJ1-3 and V is TRBV2; TRBD1 aligns across 7 bases. The CDR3 is 14 residues long. Germline values: CDR1 SNHLY, CDR2 FYNNEI. J gave up 1 base and V 9 bases, and 6 bases lay outside the gene matches.

This clone has just a few counts. The chain uses TRBV24-1 and TRBJ1-2; no reliable D call. Looked up from germline, CDR1 is KGHDR and CDR2 is SFDVKD. The CDR3 sequence is 16 residues long. V was shortened by 2 bases and J by 1 base, with 13 bases between the two germline ends. The CDR3 coding sequence is TGTGCCACCAGTGATTCCCGACACGGAATTAACTATGGCTACACCTTC. Its translation is CATSDSRHGINYGYTF.

CDR3 nucleotide sequence: TGTGCCAGCAGCCGCGGGAGACTCAATGAGCAGTTCTTC. It translates to CASSRGRLNEQFF. V gene TRBV5-6 combines with J gene TRBJ2-1, with 7 bases matching TRBD2. Trimming took 4 bases from V and 6 from J; bases not matched to a gene: 4. Germline CDR1 SGHDT, CDR2 YYEEEE. CDR3 size: 13 residues.

V gene TRBV11-2 combines with J gene TRBJ2-1, with TRBD2 matching over 10 bases. Trimming at V came to 7 bases and at J to 4 bases, leaving 4 bases not matched to a gene. Germline V gene lookup returns CDR1 SGHAT and CDR2 FQNNGV. The CDR3 runs 14 residues. CDR3 loop: CASTHSGGYNEQFF. DNA for the CDR3: TGTGCCAGCACCCATAGCGGGGGGTACAATGAGCAGTTCTTC.

This chain uses TRBV20-1 with TRBJ2-3; TRBD2 matches at 12 bases. CDR3 length equals 19 residues. The V gene's germline CDR1 is DFQATT and CDR2 SNEGSKA (reference sequence). V was pared by 3 bases and J by 2 bases, with 15 bases of the junction left unmatched. The CDR3 DNA is TGCAGTGCTAGTGGTAGTTTTCTAGCGGGGGGGTACGACACAGATACGCAGTATTTT. Residues: CSASGSFLAGGYDTDTQYF.

V is TRBV6-1 and J is TRBJ1-2; TRBD1 is a possible D gene (5 bases). The CDR3 is 15 amino acids. Germline V gene sequence: CDR1 MNHNS, CDR2 SASEGT. Between the trimmed V and J ends, which lost 1 base and 3 bases, there was a span of 12 bases. CDR3 sequence reads: CASSEDVGGYYGYTF. In nucleotides, the CDR3 is TGTGCCAGCAGTGAAGATGTGGGGGGGTACTATGGCTACACCTTC.

The chain couples TRBV4-1 to TRBJ2-7, with 7 nucleotides matching TRBD1. V dropped 6 bases and J dropped 3; count of bases not matched to a gene: 8. The CDR3 is 14 residues long. CDR1 and CDR2 (germline): MGHRA, YSYEKL. CDR3 sequence (DNA): TGCGCCAGCAGTCTCGGACAGGCGCACTACGAGCAGTACTTC. Translation gives CASSLGQAHYEQYF.

The genes are TRBV11-2 and TRBJ2-5; D not certain. Germline CDR1 is SGHAT and CDR2 is FQNNGV. Trimming cost V 5 bases and J 5 bases, with 6 bases left between them. CDR3 length: 11 amino acids. This CDR3 is CASSPHETQYF. In DNA, the CDR3 is TGTGCCAGCAGCCCCCATGAGACCCAGTACTTC.